These 32 T cell receptor beta chains share one sample of origin, sequenced in a study of spatial heterogeneity in lung cancer. The time point was: sample taken at primary tumor resection. TCRdb re-derived calls from the 5' RACE reads in MiXCR, one entry per CDR3 protein. The sample holds about 2,800 distinct CDR3 sequences, roughly 7% seen once. The sample here was normal lung tissue next to the tumor, taken at surgery. The source of these receptors is a male donor with early-stage non-small cell lung cancer.

This clonotype was seen repeatedly, ten times or more. CDR3 bases: TGTGCCAGCAGCCTGACGTTGAACACTGAAGCTTTCTTT. Residues: CASSLTLNTEAFF. This sequence joins TRBV7-3 and TRBJ1-1, with D hard to call. Trimming removed 5 bases from V and 0 bases from J, with 7 bases in between. This CDR3 spans 13 amino acids. Germline CDR1 is SGHTA and CDR2 is FQGTGA.

In its sample, this clonotype is large. The genes are TRBV7-9 and TRBJ2-7; TRBD2 matches 10 bases. There are 15 residues in the CDR3. With V trimmed by 1 base and J by 4 bases, 4 bases remained unmatched. Germline V gene sequence: CDR1 SEHNR, CDR2 FQNEAQ (reference sequence). CDR3 amino acids: CASSLVSGRVYEQYF. The CDR3 DNA is TGTGCCAGCAGCTTAGTGAGCGGGAGGGTTTACGAGCAGTACTTC.

The V gene is TRBV20-1, the J gene TRBJ2-7; tentatively, D is TRBD1 (7 bases). This CDR3 has 14 amino acids. V gave up 2 bases and J gave up 6 bases, with 17 bases separating them. Germline CDR1 reads DFQATT; CDR2 reads SNEGSKA (reference sequence). CDR3 sequence reads: CSARRLTGEVEQYF. The CDR3 nucleotides read TGCAGTGCTAGACGTCTCACAGGGGAGGTCGAGCAGTACTTC.

This clonotype was detected a few times. V gene TRBV6-5 combines with J gene TRBJ2-2; D gene ambiguous. V dropped 2 bases and J dropped 2 bases, with 6 bases sitting between them. The CDR3 extends over 14 amino acids. In germline, CDR1 is MNHEY, CDR2 SVGAGI. CDR3 coding DNA: TGTGCCAGCAGTTACGGGGTAAACACCGGGGAGCTGTTTTTT. As protein: CASSYGVNTGELFF.

By sample fraction, this clonotype is medium-sized. J is TRBJ2-1 and V is TRBV15; TRBD1 aligns across 10 bases. Trimming cost V 0 bases and J 6 bases; bases outside gene matches: 2. Germline CDR1 reads LNHNV; CDR2 reads YYDKDF (reference sequence). This CDR3 spans 15 amino acids. The CDR3 region has the DNA TGTGCCACCAGCAGAGATAGGACAGGGGGCAATGAGCAGTTCTTC. Its protein product is CATSRDRTGGNEQFF.

The chain joins TRBV10-3 to TRBJ2-2; 10 bases are shared with TRBD2. V dropped 0 bases and J dropped 4; count of bases not matched to a gene: 5. Looked up from germline, CDR1 is ENHRY and CDR2 is SYGVKD. This CDR3 contains 17 residues. CDR3 region: CAISESASGRATGELFF. The DNA for the CDR3 is TGTGCCATCAGTGAGTCTGCCAGCGGGAGGGCCACCGGGGAGCTGTTTTTT.

This clonotype counts as medium-sized (0.01 to 0.1%). This chain connects TRBV7-9 to TRBJ2-5; 12 bases line up with TRBD2. The V segment lost 5 bases and the J segment 2 bases; nucleotides outside the gene matches: 6. The CDR3 is made up of 16 amino acids. From germline, CDR1 is SEHNR and CDR2 FQNEAQ (reference sequence). Here the CDR3 reads CASSLGLAGFQETQYF. The CDR3 nucleotides are TGTGCCAGCAGCCTCGGACTAGCGGGGTTTCAAGAGACCCAGTACTTC.

This clonotype showed up many times. The rearrangement uses TRBV28 and TRBJ2-4, with TRBD1 as a possible D gene (6 bases). The CDR3 runs 17 residues. V was pared by 7 bases and J by 0 bases, with 19 bases between. Germline CDR1 and CDR2: MDHEN and SYDVKM. The CDR3 DNA reads TGTGCCAGCACCCTTGGGGGAACAGGGACAGCCAAAAACATTCAGTACTTC. Translated, it gives CASTLGGTGTAKNIQYF.

This clonotype qualifies as medium-sized (0.01 to 0.1%). The chain links TRBV29-1 to TRBJ2-1; TRBD1 matches at 7 bases. Trimming removed 3 bases from V and 0 bases from J; junction bases left unmatched: 5. The length of the CDR3 is 15 residues. Germline CDR1 SQVTM, CDR2 ANQGSEA. The CDR3 loop is CSVEIWDSSYNEQFF. The CDR3 DNA sequence: TGCAGCGTTGAGATTTGGGACAGCTCCTACAATGAGCAGTTCTTC.

This clonotype occurred many times. The V gene is TRBV5-1, the J gene TRBJ1-1; D is perhaps TRBD1 (5 bases). V was clipped by 5 bases and J by 6 bases, with 14 bases between them. CDR1 SGHRS and CDR2 YFSETQ come from the germline V gene. This CDR3 has 13 amino acids. The CDR3 nucleotides read TGCGCCAGCAGTTCAACCGGGGCCCCTGAAGCTTTCTTT. It specifies CASSSTGAPEAFF.

Many counts were recorded for this clonotype. This chain connects TRBV12-3 or TRBV12-4 to TRBJ2-6; D is unclear. The CDR3 contains 14 residues. V lost 7 bases to trimming and J lost 3 bases, with 10 bases between them. CDR3 nucleotide sequence: TGTGCCAGCACCCTCATGGATGGGGCCAACGTCCTGACTTTC. Its protein product is CASTLMDGANVLTF.

The CDR3 DNA reads as TGTGCCAGCAGCCACGCCGGGACTCTTAGCAATGAGCAGTTCTTC. Encoded protein: CASSHAGTLSNEQFF. The chain couples TRBV4-2 to TRBJ2-1; tentative D call: TRBD2 (6 bases). Deletions cut 3 bases from V and 6 bases from J, with 15 bases between. Germline CDR1 is LGHNA and CDR2 is YNFKEQ. The CDR3 has 15 residues.

The chain recombines TRBV6-2 or TRBV6-3 with TRBJ2-2; D perhaps matches TRBD1 (6 bases). Germline V lookup: CDR1 MNHEY, CDR2 SVGEGT. CDR3 length: 16 amino acids. Trimming shortened V by 0 bases and J by 0 bases, and 8 bases separated the two germline ends. CDR3: CASSYSGTTNTGELFF. The CDR3 nucleotides read TGTGCCAGCAGTTACTCCGGGACAACGAACACCGGGGAGCTGTTTTTT.

Relative to its sample, this clonotype is medium-sized. This chain connects TRBV28 to TRBJ2-7; 11 positions agree with TRBD2. The CDR3 is 13 residues long. Per the germline V gene, CDR1 is MDHEN and CDR2 is SYDVKM. Trimming removed 2 bases from V and 6 bases from J; junction bases left unmatched: 0. In nucleotides, the CDR3 is TGTGCCAGCAGTTTAGGGACTAGCGGCGAGCAGTACTTC. Protein: CASSLGTSGEQYF. The full variable domain, its missing parts supplied by reference TRBV28 and TRBJ2-7, is DVKVTQSSRYLVKRTGEKVFLECVQDMDHENMFWYRQDPGLGLRLIYFSYDVKMKEKGDIPEGYSVSREKKERFSLILESASTNQTSMYLCASSLGTSGEQYFGPGTRLTVT.

This clonotype was seen at least ten times. The chain joins TRBV6-2 or TRBV6-3 to TRBJ2-7, with D unresolved. The CDR3 length is 12 residues. The V end lost 0 bases, the J end lost 6 bases, and 6 bases lay between the germline ends. Germline V gene data show CDR1 as MNHEY and CDR2 as SVGEGT. As DNA, the CDR3 is TGTGCCAGCAGTTACTCGTCTGCCGAGCAGTACTTC. Its translation is CASSYSSAEQYF.

By share, this clonotype ranks as medium-sized. The V gene is TRBV20-1, the J gene TRBJ2-5; the D gene is possibly TRBD2 (5 bases). V lost 6 bases to trimming and J lost 1 base, with 12 bases between them. Germline-derived CDR1 and CDR2 are DFQATT and SNEGSKA (reference sequence). This CDR3 comprises 13 residues. The DNA of the CDR3 is TGCAGTGCCACTCTGGACTTCCAAGAGACCCAGTACTTC. It is translated as CSATLDFQETQYF.

The chain carries TRBV5-4 and TRBJ2-7; perhaps TRBD2 as D (6 bases). V gave up 5 bases and J gave up 7 bases, with 22 bases separating them. The CDR3 covers 15 residues. Germline lookup yields CDR1 SGHNT and CDR2 YYREEE (reference sequence). The CDR3 DNA reads as TGTGCCAGCAGAACCCCGGGACTCTCCGAAAGGGAGCAGTACTTC. This translates into CASRTPGLSEREQYF.

In its sample, this clonotype is medium-sized (0.01 to 0.1%). This chain connects TRBV19 to TRBJ2-6; tentatively, D is TRBD1 or TRBD2 (6 bases each). V gave up 8 bases and J gave up 2 bases, with 13 bases separating them. The CDR3 runs 15 residues. Germline loops: CDR1 LNHDA, CDR2 SQIVND (reference sequence). CDR3 protein: CASRTGAAGANVLTF. DNA of the CDR3: TGTGCCAGTCGCACGGGGGCAGCTGGGGCCAACGTCCTGACTTTC.

The chain joins TRBV4-3 to TRBJ2-2, with D tentatively TRBD1 or TRBD2 (5 bases each). Germline CDR1 is LGHNA and CDR2 is YSLEER. Trimming took off 1 base at V and 9 bases at J, with 15 bases between the two ends. This CDR3 spans 15 amino acids. The CDR3 spells CASSQVRGPARELFF. The CDR3 DNA is TGCGCCAGCAGCCAAGTGAGGGGCCCGGCCCGGGAGCTGTTTTTT.

This clonotype was observed at least ten times. The genes are TRBV28 and TRBJ1-5; possibly TRBD1 for D (6 bases). Trimming removed 5 bases at V and 5 bases at J, with 13 bases between. The CDR3 covers 14 residues. Germline CDR1 is MDHEN and CDR2 is SYDVKM. The CDR3 region has the DNA TGTGCCAGCAGTCGGACAGAGGGAGATCAGCCCCAGCATTTT. Encoded protein: CASSRTEGDQPQHF.

By sample fraction, this clonotype is medium-sized. This chain links TRBV2 with TRBJ1-5; D possibly corresponds to TRBD1 (5 bases). Between the trimmed V and J ends, which lost 7 bases and 2 bases, there was a span of 15 bases. CDR3 length: 15 amino acids. Germline V CDR1 and CDR2: SNHLY, FYNNEI. CDR3 residues: CASTDSTLGNQPQHF. CDR3 in DNA: TGTGCCAGCACCGACAGCACTTTGGGCAATCAGCCCCAGCATTTT.

By sample fraction, this clonotype is large. The chain has TRBV7-8 and TRBJ1-5; perhaps TRBD1 as D (6 bases). The CDR3 has 14 residues. V gave up 5 bases and J gave up 2 bases, with 10 bases separating them. CDR1 is SGHVS, CDR2 FQNEAQ, per germline. The CDR3 loop reads CASSPRTGNQPQHF. The DNA for the CDR3 is TGTGCCAGCAGCCCCCGGACAGGCAATCAGCCCCAGCATTTT. The variable domain in full, with the rest retrieved from reference TRBV7-8 and TRBJ1-5, is GAGVSQSPRYKVAKRGQDVALRCDPISGHVSLFWYQQALGQGPEFLTYFQNEAQLDKSGLPSDRFFAERPEGSVSTLKIQRTQQEDSAVYLCASSPRTGNQPQHFGDGTRLSIL.

The V gene is TRBV11-3, the J gene TRBJ2-7; 7 nucleotides line up with TRBD1. This CDR3 has 14 amino acids. In germline, CDR1 is SGHNT, CDR2 YENEEA. Trimming removed 4 bases from V and 7 bases from J; junction bases left unmatched: 10. This CDR3 reads CASSSNRGSDEQYF. Written as DNA, the CDR3 is TGTGCCAGCAGCTCTAACAGGGGTTCAGATGAGCAGTACTTC.

By share of the sample, this clonotype is medium-sized. This chain links TRBV6-1 with TRBJ1-5; D is undetermined. Per the germline V gene, CDR1 is MNHNS and CDR2 is SASEGT. The CDR3 length is 14 residues. The V and J ends lost 7 bases and 7 bases respectively, with 17 bases between them. The CDR3 sequence: CASIQNTVGQPQHF. The CDR3 DNA reads as TGTGCCAGCATCCAGAACACGGTTGGACAGCCCCAGCATTTT.

Ten or more counts support this clonotype. V usage is TRBV11-2 and J usage is TRBJ2-3; D call uncertain. The germline gives CDR1 SGHAT, CDR2 FQNNGV. Trimming removed 4 bases from V and 3 bases from J, with 20 bases in between. This CDR3 spans 17 amino acids. Here the CDR3 DNA reads TGTGCCAGCAGCTCACCCCCGGGCAGCCTCTTAACAGATACGCAGTATTTT. It codes for CASSSPPGSLLTDTQYF.

This chain links TRBV3-1 with TRBJ2-3; D unclear. Trimming pared 4 bases from V and 0 bases from J, leaving 8 bases between. This CDR3 comprises 14 residues. CDR1 is LGHDT, CDR2 YNNKEL, per germline (reference sequence). This CDR3 reads CASSLGRSTDTQYF. In DNA, the CDR3 is TGTGCCAGCAGCCTTGGGCGCAGCACAGATACGCAGTATTTT.

By sample fraction, this clonotype is medium-sized. This chain uses TRBV3-1 with TRBJ1-5, with 9 bases identical to TRBD1. With V trimmed by 0 bases and J by 7 bases, 4 bases remained unmatched. Germline V CDR1 and CDR2: LGHDT, YNNKEL (reference sequence). This CDR3 is 15 amino acids long. The CDR3 sequence: CASSQDGTGPQPQHF. The CDR3 bases are TGTGCCAGCAGCCAAGACGGGACAGGGCCCCAGCCCCAGCATTTT. Using reference TRBV3-1 and TRBJ1-5 for the parts outside the CDR3, the full variable domain is DTAVSQTPKYLVTQMGNDKSIKCEQNLGHDTMYWYKQDSKKFLKIMFSYNNKELIINETVPNRFSPKSPDKAHLNLHINSLELGDSAVYFCASSQDGTGPQPQHFGDGTRLSIL.

This clonotype is termed medium-sized. The gene calls are TRBV29-1 and TRBJ2-7, with D tentatively TRBD1 (6 bases). The CDR3 has 18 amino acids. Germline CDR1 and CDR2: SQVTM and ANQGSEA. V was shortened by 7 bases and J by 1 base, with 29 bases between the two germline ends. The CDR3 here is CSAYANSDRLGLSYEQYF. The CDR3 DNA reads as TGCAGCGCTTACGCCAATTCTGACAGGTTGGGTCTGTCCTACGAGCAGTACTTC.

Within the sample, this clonotype is large. The chain joins TRBV24-1 to TRBJ2-7; D uncertain. V was cut by 5 bases and J by 1 base, with 11 bases left in between. The CDR3 sequence is 14 residues long. Germline assignment: CDR1 KGHDR and CDR2 SFDVKD. CDR3 sequence: CATSAPETSYEQYF. The CDR3 nucleotides are TGTGCCACCAGTGCGCCGGAGACGTCCTACGAGCAGTACTTC.

This clonotype was observed a handful of times. The chain carries TRBV11-2 and TRBJ2-1, with 8 bases identical to TRBD2. CDR1 and CDR2 (germline): SGHAT, FQNNGV. The CDR3 is 17 amino acids. With 4 bases clipped from V and 2 bases from J, the junction kept 10 bases outside the gene matches. CDR3 DNA: TGTGCCAGCAGCTCAGACCGGGGGGGGCGACCCTACAATGAGCAGTTCTTC. It is translated as CASSSDRGGRPYNEQFF. The full variable domain, completed using reference TRBV11-2 and TRBJ2-1, is EAGVAQSPRYKIIEKRQSVAFWCNPISGHATLYWYQQILGQGPKLLIQFQNNGVVDDSQLPKDRFSAERLKGVDSTLKIQPAKLEDSAVYLCASSSDRGGRPYNEQFFGPGTRLTVL.

This clonotype ranks as medium-sized (0.01 to 0.1%). V is TRBV2 and J is TRBJ1-2, with 9 bases matching TRBD1. The length of the CDR3 is 14 residues. The junction had 11 bases not matched to a gene; V was cut back by 7 bases and J by 8 bases. Germline values: CDR1 SNHLY, CDR2 FYNNEI. Here the CDR3 reads CASMVDRGSSGYTF. CDR3 nucleotide sequence: TGTGCCAGCATGGTTGACAGGGGGTCGTCAGGCTACACCTTC.

Relative to its sample, this clonotype is medium-sized. The rearrangement uses TRBV6-6 and TRBJ1-2; 8 nucleotides line up with TRBD1. The length of the CDR3 is 15 residues. V shed 8 bases, J shed 2 bases, and the junction held 10 bases outside the gene matches. Germline V gene lookup returns CDR1 MNHNY and CDR2 SVGAGI (reference sequence). CDR3 sequence: CASFSPDRANYGYTF. CDR3 DNA: TGTGCCAGCTTTTCCCCGGACAGGGCAAACTATGGCTACACCTTC.